This TCR beta chain derives from a study of early T cells in non-severe SARS-CoV-2 infection. For the study at large: Sequencing of unsorted whole blood was done on bulk RNA, leaving chains unpaired. Regarding the study as a whole: VDJdb matching, biased toward anti-spike CD8 responses, missed private and CD4 specificities.

CDR3 length: 14 residues. Trimming cost V 5 bases and J 0 bases, with 11 bases left between them. CDR1 and CDR2 (germline): ENHRY, SYGVKD. Individually, cDNA molecules had unique molecular identifiers attached to them. TCRdb ran MiXCR on the 5' RACE reads and lists one entry per CDR3 protein. Altogether 45,000 to 65,000 distinct CDR3 sequences are present, approximately 10% being singletons, with the ten largest covering about 13%. This clonotype was seen repeatedly, ten times or more. Its antigen is unidentified. This chain connects TRBV10-3 to TRBJ2-7; D gene ambiguous. The clonotype was recovered from an adult who was a healthcare worker with PCR-confirmed SARS-CoV-2 infection or an uninfected control (not recorded which). Sequenced: whole blood. For the CDR3, the DNA is TGTGCCATCAGTTCTGAACCGAGCTCCTACGAGCAGTACTTC. Translated: CAISSEPSSYEQYF.